This entry describes one T cell receptor (beta chain). The antigen is unknown. The PCR was carried out with 60 Vbeta primers and 13 Jbeta primers. The table came from immunoSEQ multiplex PCR; TCRdb's copy has only in-frame clones and leaves some out. Among about 98,000 clones listed, around 67% were seen once. This sample was taken from a study of cytomegalovirus exposure and HLA in healthy donors. Whole-study results and caveats: Productive status was seen about 90% or about 30% of the time for most TCR beta V segments in an earlier analysis.

This CDR3 region has 16 residues. Germline V lookup: CDR1 SGHDT, CDR2 YYEEEE. After removal of 3 bases from V and 6 bases from J, the junction contained 10 bases not matched to a gene. The specimen was PBMCs. The rearrangement joins TRBV5-6 to TRBJ2-2; TRBD2 agrees at 8 bases. This sequence originates from a male donor in good health and CMV-seronegative. The CDR3 protein is CASSYPGGGRPGELFF. In nucleotides, the CDR3 is TGTGCCAGCAGCTACCCCGGCGGGGGGAGGCCCGGGGAGCTGTTTTTT.